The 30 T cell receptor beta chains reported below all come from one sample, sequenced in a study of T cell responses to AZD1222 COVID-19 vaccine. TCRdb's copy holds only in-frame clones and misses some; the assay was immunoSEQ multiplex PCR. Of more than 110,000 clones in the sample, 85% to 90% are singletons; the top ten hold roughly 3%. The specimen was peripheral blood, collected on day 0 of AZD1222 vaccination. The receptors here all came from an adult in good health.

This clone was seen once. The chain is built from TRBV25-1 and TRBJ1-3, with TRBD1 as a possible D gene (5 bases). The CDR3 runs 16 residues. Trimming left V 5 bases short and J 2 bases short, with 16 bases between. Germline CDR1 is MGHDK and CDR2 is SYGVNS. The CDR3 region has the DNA TGTGCCAGCAGTCCGACCGGGGGGGTAACTGGAAACACCATATATTTT. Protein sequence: CASSPTGGVTGNTIYF.

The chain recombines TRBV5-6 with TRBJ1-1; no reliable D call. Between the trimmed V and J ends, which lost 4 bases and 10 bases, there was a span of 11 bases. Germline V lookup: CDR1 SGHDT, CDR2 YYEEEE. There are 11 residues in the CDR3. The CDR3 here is CASSAMDGAFF. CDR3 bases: TGTGCCAGCAGCGCGATGGACGGAGCTTTCTTT.

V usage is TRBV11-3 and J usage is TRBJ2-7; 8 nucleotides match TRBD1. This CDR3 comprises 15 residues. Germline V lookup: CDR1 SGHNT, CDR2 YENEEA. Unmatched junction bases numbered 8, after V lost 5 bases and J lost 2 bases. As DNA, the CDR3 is TGTGCCAGCAGCGCCGGACAGGGTCGAACCTACGAGCAGTACTTC. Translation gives CASSAGQGRTYEQYF.

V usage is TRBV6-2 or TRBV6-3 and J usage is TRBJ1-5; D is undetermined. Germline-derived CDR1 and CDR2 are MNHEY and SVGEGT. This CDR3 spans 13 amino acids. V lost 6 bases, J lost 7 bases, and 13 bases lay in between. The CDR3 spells CASSLSGWQPQHF. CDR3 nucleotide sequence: TGTGCCAGCAGCCTATCGGGTTGGCAGCCCCAGCATTTT.

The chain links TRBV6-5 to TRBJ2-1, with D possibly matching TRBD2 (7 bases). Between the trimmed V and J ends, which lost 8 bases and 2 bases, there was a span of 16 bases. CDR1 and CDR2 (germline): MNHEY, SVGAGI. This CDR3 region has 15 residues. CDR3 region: CASGRGGGTYNEQFF. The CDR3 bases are TGTGCCAGCGGAAGGGGGGGAGGAACCTACAATGAGCAGTTCTTC.

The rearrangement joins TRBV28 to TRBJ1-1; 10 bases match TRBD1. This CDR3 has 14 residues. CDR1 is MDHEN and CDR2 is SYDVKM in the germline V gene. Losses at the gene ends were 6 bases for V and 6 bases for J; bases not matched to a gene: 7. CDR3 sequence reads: CASREGQGDPEAFF. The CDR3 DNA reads TGTGCCAGCAGGGAAGGACAGGGGGACCCTGAAGCTTTCTTT.

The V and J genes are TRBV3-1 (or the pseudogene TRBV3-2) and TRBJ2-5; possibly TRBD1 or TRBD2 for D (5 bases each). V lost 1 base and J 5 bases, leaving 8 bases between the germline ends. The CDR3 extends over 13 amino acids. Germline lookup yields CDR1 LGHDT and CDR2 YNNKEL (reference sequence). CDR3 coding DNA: TGTGCCAGCAGCCAAGTCAGGGACGAGACCCAGTACTTC. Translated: CASSQVRDETQYF.

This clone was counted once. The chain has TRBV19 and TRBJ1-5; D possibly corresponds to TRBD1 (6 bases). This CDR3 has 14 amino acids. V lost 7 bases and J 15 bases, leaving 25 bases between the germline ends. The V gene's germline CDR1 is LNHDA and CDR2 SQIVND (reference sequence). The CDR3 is CASNPDSNQPQRHF. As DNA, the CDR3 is TGTGCCAGTAACCCGGACAGCAATCAGCCCCAGCGGCATTTT.

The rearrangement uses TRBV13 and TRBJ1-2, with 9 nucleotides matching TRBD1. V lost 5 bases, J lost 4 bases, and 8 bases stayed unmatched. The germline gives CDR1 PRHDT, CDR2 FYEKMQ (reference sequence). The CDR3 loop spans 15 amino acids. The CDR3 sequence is CASSPGDRASYGYTF. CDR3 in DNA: TGTGCCAGCAGCCCAGGGGACAGGGCGTCCTATGGCTACACCTTC. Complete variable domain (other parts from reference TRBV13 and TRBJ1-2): AAGVIQSPRHLIKEKRETATLKCYPIPRHDTVYWYQQGPGQDPQFLISFYEKMQSDKGSIPDRFSAQQFSDYHSELNMSSLELGDSALYFCASSPGDRASYGYTFGSGTRLTVV.

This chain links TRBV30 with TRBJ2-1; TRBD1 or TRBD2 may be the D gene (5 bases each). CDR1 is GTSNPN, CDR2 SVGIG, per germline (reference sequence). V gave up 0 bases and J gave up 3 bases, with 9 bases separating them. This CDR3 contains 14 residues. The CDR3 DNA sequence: TGTGCCTGGAGTGTAGTGAGGGGCTACAATGAGCAGTTCTTC. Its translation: CAWSVVRGYNEQFF.

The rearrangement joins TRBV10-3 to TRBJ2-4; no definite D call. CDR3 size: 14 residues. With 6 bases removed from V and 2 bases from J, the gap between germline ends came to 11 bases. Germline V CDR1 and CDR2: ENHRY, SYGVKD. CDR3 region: CAISGVLTKNIQYF. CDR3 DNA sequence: TGTGCCATCAGCGGAGTTCTAACCAAAAACATTCAGTACTTC.

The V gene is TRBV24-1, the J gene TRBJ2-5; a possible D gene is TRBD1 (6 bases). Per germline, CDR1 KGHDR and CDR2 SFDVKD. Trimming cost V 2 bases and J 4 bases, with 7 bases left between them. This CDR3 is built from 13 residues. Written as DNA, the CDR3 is TGTGCCACCAGTGATTACAGGGCAGAGACCCAGTACTTC. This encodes CATSDYRAETQYF.

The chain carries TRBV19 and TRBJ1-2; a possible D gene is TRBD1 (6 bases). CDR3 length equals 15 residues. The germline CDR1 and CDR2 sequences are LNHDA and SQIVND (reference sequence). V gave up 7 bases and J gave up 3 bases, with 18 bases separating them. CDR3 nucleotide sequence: TGTGCCAGTACCTCCGGGGGGCTCGGGGACTATGGCTACACCTTC. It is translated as CASTSGGLGDYGYTF.

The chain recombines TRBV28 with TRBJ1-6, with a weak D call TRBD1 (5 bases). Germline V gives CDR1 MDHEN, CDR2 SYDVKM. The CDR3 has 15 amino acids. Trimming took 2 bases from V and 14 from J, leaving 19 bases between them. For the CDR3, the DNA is TGTGCCAGCAGTTTACCTGGACACGTGCAGGTGACCCTCCACTTT. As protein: CASSLPGHVQVTLHF.

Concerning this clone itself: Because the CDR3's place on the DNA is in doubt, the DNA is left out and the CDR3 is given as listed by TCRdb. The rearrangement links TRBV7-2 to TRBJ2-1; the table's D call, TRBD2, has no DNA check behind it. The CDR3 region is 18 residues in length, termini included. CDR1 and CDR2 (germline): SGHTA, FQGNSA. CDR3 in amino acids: CASSQHFGDGRENNEQFF.

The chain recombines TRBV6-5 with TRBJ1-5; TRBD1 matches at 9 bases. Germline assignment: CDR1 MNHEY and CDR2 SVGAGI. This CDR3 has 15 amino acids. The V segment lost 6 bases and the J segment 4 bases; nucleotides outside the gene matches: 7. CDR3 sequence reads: CASRPTGGSNQPQHF. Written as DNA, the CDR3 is TGTGCCAGCAGACCTACAGGGGGCAGTAATCAGCCCCAGCATTTT.

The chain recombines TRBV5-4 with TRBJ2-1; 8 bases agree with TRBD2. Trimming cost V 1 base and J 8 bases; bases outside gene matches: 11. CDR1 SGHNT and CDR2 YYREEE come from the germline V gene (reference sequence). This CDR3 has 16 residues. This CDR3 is CASSLNGGLGAHEQFF. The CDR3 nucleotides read TGTGCCAGCAGCTTGAATGGGGGACTAGGGGCACATGAGCAGTTCTTC.

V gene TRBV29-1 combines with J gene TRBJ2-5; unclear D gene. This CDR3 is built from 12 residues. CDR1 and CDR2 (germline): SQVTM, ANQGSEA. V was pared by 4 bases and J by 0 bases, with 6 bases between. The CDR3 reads CSVATNQETQYF. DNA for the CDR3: TGCAGCGTTGCGACGAACCAAGAGACCCAGTACTTC.

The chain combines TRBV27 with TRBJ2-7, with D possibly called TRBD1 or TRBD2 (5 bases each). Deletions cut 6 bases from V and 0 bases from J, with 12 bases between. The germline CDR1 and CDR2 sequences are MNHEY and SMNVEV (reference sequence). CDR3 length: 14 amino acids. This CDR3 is CASRRDGSSYEQYF. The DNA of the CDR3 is TGTGCCAGCAGAAGGGACGGCAGCTCCTACGAGCAGTACTTC.

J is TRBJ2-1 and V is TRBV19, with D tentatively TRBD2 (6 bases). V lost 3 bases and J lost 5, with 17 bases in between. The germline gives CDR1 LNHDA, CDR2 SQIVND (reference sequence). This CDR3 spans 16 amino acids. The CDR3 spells CASSIGGVGGHNEQFF. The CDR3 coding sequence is TGTGCCAGTAGTATCGGAGGGGTAGGAGGACACAATGAGCAGTTCTTC.

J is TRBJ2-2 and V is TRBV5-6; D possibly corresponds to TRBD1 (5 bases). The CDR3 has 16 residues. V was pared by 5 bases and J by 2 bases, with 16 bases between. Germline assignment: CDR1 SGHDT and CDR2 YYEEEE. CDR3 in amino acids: CASSPQGLKNTGELFF. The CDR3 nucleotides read TGTGCCAGCAGTCCTCAGGGTCTCAAAAACACCGGGGAGCTGTTTTTT.

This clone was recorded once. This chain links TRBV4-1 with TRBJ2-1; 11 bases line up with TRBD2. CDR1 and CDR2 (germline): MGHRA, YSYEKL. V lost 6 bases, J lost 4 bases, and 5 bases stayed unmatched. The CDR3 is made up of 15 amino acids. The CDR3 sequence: CASRLLAGVYNEQFF. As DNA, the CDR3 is TGCGCCAGCAGGTTACTAGCGGGAGTGTACAATGAGCAGTTCTTC.

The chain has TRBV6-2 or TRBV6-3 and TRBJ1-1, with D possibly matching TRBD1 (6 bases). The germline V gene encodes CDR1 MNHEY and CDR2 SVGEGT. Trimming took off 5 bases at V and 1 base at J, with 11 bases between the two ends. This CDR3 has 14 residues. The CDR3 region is CASSNPTGNTEAFF. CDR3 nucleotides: TGTGCCAGCAGTAACCCGACAGGGAACACTGAAGCTTTCTTT.

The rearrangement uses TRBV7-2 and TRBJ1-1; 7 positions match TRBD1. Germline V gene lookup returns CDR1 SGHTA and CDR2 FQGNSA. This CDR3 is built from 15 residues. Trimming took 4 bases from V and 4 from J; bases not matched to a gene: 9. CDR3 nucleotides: TGTGCCAGCAGCTCCAGCTCCCGACAGGGCACTGAAGCTTTCTTT. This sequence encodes CASSSSSRQGTEAFF.

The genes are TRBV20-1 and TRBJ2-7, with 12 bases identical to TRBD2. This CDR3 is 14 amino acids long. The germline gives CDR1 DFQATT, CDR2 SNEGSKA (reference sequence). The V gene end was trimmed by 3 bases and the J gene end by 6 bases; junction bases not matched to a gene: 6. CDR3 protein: CSASLAGGPREQYF. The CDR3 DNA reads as TGCAGTGCTAGTCTAGCGGGAGGGCCTCGCGAGCAGTACTTC.

For the CDR3, the DNA is TGTGCCAGCAGCTTCTCCGGGGAGCTGTTTTTT. Translated, it gives CASSFSGELFF. This chain uses TRBV5-6 with TRBJ2-2; D not resolved. Per the germline V gene, CDR1 is SGHDT and CDR2 is YYEEEE. Trimming shortened V by 2 bases and J by 6 bases, and 2 bases separated the two germline ends. This CDR3 is 11 amino acids long.

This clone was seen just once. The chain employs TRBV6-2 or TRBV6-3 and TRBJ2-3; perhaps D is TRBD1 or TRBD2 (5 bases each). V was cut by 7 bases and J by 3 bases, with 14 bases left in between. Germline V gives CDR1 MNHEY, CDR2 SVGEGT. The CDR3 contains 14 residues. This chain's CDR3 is CASTPGPRTDTQYF. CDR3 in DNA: TGTGCCAGCACCCCGGGACCCAGGACAGATACGCAGTATTTT.

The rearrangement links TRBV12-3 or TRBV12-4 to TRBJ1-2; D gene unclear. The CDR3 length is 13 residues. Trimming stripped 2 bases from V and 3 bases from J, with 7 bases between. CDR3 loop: CASSLSGHYGYTF. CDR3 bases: TGTGCCAGCAGTTTAAGCGGGCACTATGGCTACACCTTC.

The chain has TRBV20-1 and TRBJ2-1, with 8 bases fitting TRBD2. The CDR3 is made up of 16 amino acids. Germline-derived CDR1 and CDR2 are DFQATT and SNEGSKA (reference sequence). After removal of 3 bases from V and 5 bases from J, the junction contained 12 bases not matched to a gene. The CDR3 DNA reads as TGCAGTGCTAGTAATGGGGGACTAGACTTTCACAATGAGCAGTTCTTC. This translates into CSASNGGLDFHNEQFF.

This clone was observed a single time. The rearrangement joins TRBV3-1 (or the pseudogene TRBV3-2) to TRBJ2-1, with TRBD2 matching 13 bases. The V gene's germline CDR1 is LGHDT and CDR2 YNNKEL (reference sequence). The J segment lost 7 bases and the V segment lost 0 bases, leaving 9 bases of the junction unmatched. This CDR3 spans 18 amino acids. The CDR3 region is CASSQDPWTSGSINEQFF. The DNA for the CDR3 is TGTGCCAGCAGCCAAGACCCCTGGACTAGCGGGAGTATTAATGAGCAGTTCTTC.